This is a list of T cell receptor beta chains from one sample in a study of blood T cell repertoires in COVID-19. Some clones are missing from TCRdb's copy, which holds only in-frame ones; the method was immunoSEQ multiplex PCR. The data contain around 6,000 clones, roughly four fifths of them singletons. The source material was peripheral blood. The source is a man aged 55-75 years with acute or convalescent COVID-19. Both conserved end residues are trimmed from each CDR3. Fields, in order: clone size, V gene, CDR3 protein. Size values are once, few and many counts, or a class for expanded clones, and some rows have none.

clone_size: -
v_call: TRBV6-5
cdr3_aa: ASSYSGASSYNEQF

clone_size: -
v_call: TRBV5-4
cdr3_aa: ASSKGQGINEQY

clone_size: -
v_call: TRBV9
cdr3_aa: ASSVGGGQGDTQY

clone_size: -
v_call: TRBV18
cdr3_aa: ASSRDRGDEQF

clone_size: few
v_call: TRBV27
cdr3_aa: ATQGQGFGYT

clone_size: -
v_call: TRBV3-1/TRBV3-2
cdr3_aa: ASSQGSPAQY

clone_size: -
v_call: TRBV2
cdr3_aa: ASSETRNQETQY

clone_size: -
v_call: TRBV11-2
cdr3_aa: ASSTSDRYDEQY

clone_size: -
v_call: TRBV23-1
cdr3_aa: ASSQERSELYGYT

clone_size: -
v_call: TRBV30
cdr3_aa: AWSAHREQY

clone_size: once
v_call: TRBV7-9
cdr3_aa: ASSKSDNEQF

clone_size: -
v_call: TRBV30
cdr3_aa: AWSAPGQAYEQY

clone_size: -
v_call: TRBV7-8
cdr3_aa: ASSVDRGHNSNQPQH

clone_size: -
v_call: TRBV20-1
cdr3_aa: SASTRDRRNTDTQY

clone_size: -
v_call: TRBV5-1
cdr3_aa: ASKILAGVTYEQY

clone_size: -
v_call: TRBV5-6
cdr3_aa: ASSLRTGETQY

clone_size: -
v_call: TRBV9
cdr3_aa: ASSPGGLNEKLF

clone_size: -
v_call: TRBV9
cdr3_aa: ASSVVLAGAFSYNEQF

clone_size: -
v_call: TRBV7-2
cdr3_aa: ASSLGLPFDEQF

clone_size: -
v_call: TRBV7-2
cdr3_aa: ASSSGQGAGETQY

clone_size: -
v_call: TRBV7-7
cdr3_aa: ASSPGLASTDTQY

clone_size: -
v_call: TRBV7-2
cdr3_aa: ASRTGQGPYEQY

clone_size: -
v_call: TRBV5-1
cdr3_aa: ASSRGLKAEAF

clone_size: -
v_call: TRBV7-6
cdr3_aa: ASSVLAGDSYEQY

clone_size: -
v_call: TRBV18
cdr3_aa: ASSPVARNTEAF

clone_size: -
v_call: TRBV5-1
cdr3_aa: ASTQGGPNYGYT

clone_size: -
v_call: TRBV7-2
cdr3_aa: ASSLSFRQGAFHEQY

clone_size: few
v_call: TRBV5-1
cdr3_aa: ASSKGLAGPDTQY

clone_size: few
v_call: TRBV6-5
cdr3_aa: ASSYPTSQLSGYT

clone_size: -
v_call: TRBV19
cdr3_aa: ASSIEVSGVGYEQY

clone_size: -
v_call: TRBV6-2/TRBV6-3
cdr3_aa: ASSWDGTSGVHEQF

clone_size: -
v_call: TRBV18
cdr3_aa: ASSPDRPDTGELF

clone_size: -
v_call: TRBV9
cdr3_aa: ASSVASDSPLH

clone_size: -
v_call: TRBV5-1
cdr3_aa: ASSLSNSGNTIY

clone_size: -
v_call: TRBV5-1
cdr3_aa: ASSLVGTGGRTEAF

clone_size: -
v_call: TRBV5-6
cdr3_aa: ASSSGWGVGNEQF

clone_size: few
v_call: TRBV5-5
cdr3_aa: ASSGLSREKLF

clone_size: few
v_call: TRBV18
cdr3_aa: ASSPPFPSSGLSSYNEQF

clone_size: few
v_call: TRBV9
cdr3_aa: ASSVATSSAAQY

clone_size: few
v_call: TRBV5-6
cdr3_aa: ASSSGLETYEQY

clone_size: few
v_call: TRBV5-3
cdr3_aa: ARSRTIEQY

clone_size: -
v_call: TRBV10-2
cdr3_aa: ASSEMRQPQH